Following are 20 T cell receptor beta chains from one sample sequenced in a study of type 1 regulatory T cells. TCRdb ran MiXCR on the reads and lists one entry per CDR3 protein. The sample lists some 100,000 distinct CDR3 sequences, roughly 31% occurring once. Source material: CD4+ T cells, either the whole sample or a sorted fraction (not recorded which). The receptors were sampled from a human donor in good health.

The V call is TRBV19, the J call TRBJ1-1; D is unresolved. Trimming took off 3 bases at V and 5 bases at J, with 16 bases between the two ends. Germline V gene lookup returns CDR1 LNHDA and CDR2 SQIVND (reference sequence). This CDR3 is 15 amino acids long. CDR3 nucleotide sequence: TGTGCCAGTAGTATGGGAGCGCCCGAGGAGACTGAAGCTTTCTTT. Translated: CASSMGAPEETEAFF. Together with reference TRBV19 and TRBJ1-1, the CDR3 gives the full variable domain: DGGITQSPKYLFRKEGQNVTLSCEQNLNHDAMYWYRQDPGQGLRLIYYSQIVNDFQKGDIAEGYSVSREKKESFPLTVTSAQKNPTAFYLCASSMGAPEETEAFFGQGTRLTVV.

This clonotype was seen a handful of times. This chain connects TRBV19 to TRBJ2-7, with 7 positions matching TRBD2. Germline lookup yields CDR1 LNHDA and CDR2 SQIVND (reference sequence). The V segment lost 3 bases and the J segment 1 base; nucleotides outside the gene matches: 15. The CDR3 covers 18 residues. The CDR3 loop is CASSMGWRGSGLSYEQYF. The CDR3 nucleotides read TGTGCCAGTAGTATGGGATGGCGGGGGTCGGGTCTGTCCTACGAGCAGTACTTC.

This clonotype was seen more than once but under ten times. The chain carries TRBV6-6 and TRBJ2-7, with a possible D match to TRBD1 (5 bases). Germline lookup yields CDR1 MNHNY and CDR2 SVGAGI (reference sequence). This CDR3 spans 14 amino acids. Trimming stripped 4 bases from V and 3 bases from J, with 13 bases between. This CDR3 is CASSSGDRNYEQYF. The CDR3 DNA follows: TGTGCCAGCAGTTCCGGTGACAGAAACTACGAGCAGTACTTC.

The chain carries TRBV20-1 and TRBJ2-7; D is tentatively TRBD1 or TRBD2 (5 bases each). Per the germline V gene, CDR1 is DFQATT and CDR2 is SNEGSKA (reference sequence). V was shortened by 3 bases and J by 5 bases, with 17 bases between the two germline ends. The CDR3 runs 14 residues. CDR3 sequence: CSASRDAGRDEQYF. CDR3 coding DNA: TGCAGTGCTAGTCGAGACGCAGGGCGGGACGAGCAGTACTTC.

The rearrangement joins TRBV19 to TRBJ2-3, with D possibly being TRBD1 (5 bases). V gave up 8 bases and J gave up 4 bases, with 19 bases separating them. This CDR3 contains 15 residues. Germline-derived CDR1 and CDR2 are LNHDA and SQIVND (reference sequence). The CDR3 bases are TGTGCCAGTCAGGGTAATCTCTTGGGGTCAGATACGCAGTATTTT. Translation gives CASQGNLLGSDTQYF.

The chain recombines TRBV19 with TRBJ1-5, with D uncertain. This CDR3 comprises 17 residues. Germline assignment: CDR1 LNHDA and CDR2 SQIVND (reference sequence). Trimming took off 5 bases at V and 3 bases at J, with 20 bases between the two ends. This chain's CDR3 is CASSPYFRRRSNQPQHF. The CDR3 DNA follows: TGTGCCAGTAGTCCGTACTTCAGGAGAAGATCCAATCAGCCCCAGCATTTT.

This clonotype was recorded a few times. J is TRBJ2-3 and V is TRBV28; 7 bases match TRBD1. The CDR3 has 17 residues. Germline CDR1 MDHEN, CDR2 SYDVKM. V trimming: 4 bases; J trimming: 2 bases; junction bases outside the gene matches: 12. For the CDR3, the DNA is TGTGCCAGCAGTTCAATAGGGACAGCTAGACTCACAGATACGCAGTATTTT. This sequence encodes CASSSIGTARLTDTQYF.

The rearrangement joins TRBV5-5 to TRBJ2-1; 8 positions match TRBD2. The CDR3 contains 14 residues. Germline V lookup: CDR1 SGHKS, CDR2 YYEKEE (reference sequence). The V segment lost 4 bases and the J segment 9 bases; nucleotides outside the gene matches: 9. CDR3 coding DNA: TGTGCCAGCAGCGGTAAGCGGGAGATGGGTGAGCAGTTCTTC. Translating it yields CASSGKREMGEQFF.

J is TRBJ2-1 and V is TRBV2; 11 bases map to TRBD2. CDR3 size: 15 residues. Germline V gene data show CDR1 as SNHLY and CDR2 as FYNNEI. V trimming: 7 bases; J trimming: 5 bases; junction bases outside the gene matches: 7. The CDR3 here is CASNGGTSGNNEQFF. The CDR3 DNA sequence: TGTGCCAGCAATGGGGGGACTAGCGGAAACAATGAGCAGTTCTTC.

CDR3 nucleotide sequence: TGCGCCAGCAGCTTGGGGGCGGGAGGGATTAACAATGAGCAGTTCTTC. Translated: CASSLGAGGINNEQFF. The V call is TRBV5-1, the J call TRBJ2-1, with 9 bases identical to TRBD2. Germline loops: CDR1 SGHRS, CDR2 YFSETQ. The junction had 6 bases not matched to a gene; V was cut back by 0 bases and J by 5 bases. The length of the CDR3 is 16 residues.

This clonotype was observed a few times. The chain uses TRBV6-2 or TRBV6-3 and TRBJ2-7; 8 bases are shared with TRBD2. The CDR3 is 14 amino acids. Germline trimming cut 6 bases from V and 5 bases from J; bases unmatched to any gene: 9. Germline-derived CDR1 and CDR2 are MNHEY and SVGEGT. The CDR3 here is CASRPAGAYNEQYF. The CDR3 nucleotides read TGTGCCAGCAGGCCAGCGGGAGCTTACAACGAGCAGTACTTC.

The V gene is TRBV5-1, the J gene TRBJ2-5, with a tentative D call TRBD2 (5 bases). Trimming stripped 4 bases from V and 1 base from J, with 20 bases between. The CDR3 consists of 17 residues. Germline V gene lookup returns CDR1 SGHRS and CDR2 YFSETQ. The CDR3 nucleotides read TGCGCCAGCAGCCCCCAGCGGCGCATAACATCCCAAGAGACCCAGTACTTC. Protein: CASSPQRRITSQETQYF.

The rearrangement uses TRBV20-1 and TRBJ1-1; 10 bases map to TRBD1. J gave up 9 bases and V 2 bases, and 3 bases lay outside the gene matches. The CDR3 contains 12 residues. Germline CDR1 is DFQATT and CDR2 is SNEGSKA (reference sequence). In DNA, the CDR3 is TGCAGTGCTAGAAGACAGGGGGCGAAAGCTTTCTTT. It is translated as CSARRQGAKAFF.

This clonotype was seen only once. This chain joins TRBV7-9 and TRBJ1-1; D is ambiguous. The CDR3 spans 14 residues. V lost 0 bases to trimming and J lost 1 base, with 6 bases between them. CDR1 SEHNR and CDR2 FQNEAQ come from the germline V gene (reference sequence). CDR3 in amino acids: CASSLAGRNTEAFF. CDR3 sequence (DNA): TGTGCCAGCAGCTTAGCGGGCAGGAACACTGAAGCTTTCTTT.

The chain joins TRBV4-1 to TRBJ1-1, with D uncertain. Trimming removed 0 bases from V and 6 bases from J, with 11 bases in between. Germline values: CDR1 MGHRA, CDR2 YSYEKL. The CDR3 runs to 14 residues. The CDR3 reads CASSQDAADPEAFF. The DNA of the CDR3 is TGCGCCAGCAGCCAAGATGCGGCGGACCCTGAAGCTTTCTTT.

The V gene is TRBV2, the J gene TRBJ2-5, with 8 bases fitting TRBD2. V gave up 8 bases and J gave up 1 base; unmatched junction bases: 9. This CDR3 has 15 amino acids. Germline assignment: CDR1 SNHLY and CDR2 FYNNEI. The CDR3 spells CASGIAGSPQETQYF. CDR3 coding DNA: TGTGCCAGCGGAATAGCGGGATCTCCCCAAGAGACCCAGTACTTC.

The chain couples TRBV9 to TRBJ2-3; TRBD1 matches at 7 bases. The CDR3 sequence is 14 residues long. Germline loops: CDR1 SGDLS, CDR2 YYNGEE. The junction had 6 bases not matched to a gene; V was cut back by 0 bases and J by 8 bases. The CDR3 nucleotides are TGTGCCAGCAGCGTAGCGACAGGGCTTGGTACGCAGTATTTT. As protein: CASSVATGLGTQYF.

CDR3 loop: CSVDITNTGELFF. CDR3 nucleotides: TGCAGCGTTGATATTACGAACACCGGGGAGCTGTTTTTT. The V and J genes are TRBV29-1 and TRBJ2-2; no reliable D call. The CDR3 runs 13 residues. Germline values: CDR1 SQVTM, CDR2 ANQGSEA. The germline V and J ends were trimmed by 3 bases and 0 bases, with 5 bases remaining between them.

This clonotype was picked up a small number of times. V and J are TRBV27 and TRBJ2-3; 11 positions agree with TRBD2. There are 15 residues in the CDR3. V shed 6 bases, J shed 1 base, and the junction held 3 bases outside the gene matches. CDR1 is MNHEY and CDR2 is SMNVEV in the germline V gene (reference sequence). CDR3 DNA sequence: TGTGCCAGCAGGACTAGCGGGACCCGCACAGATACGCAGTATTTT. Translating gives CASRTSGTRTDTQYF.

V gene TRBV5-1 combines with J gene TRBJ2-3, with a tentative D call TRBD2 (5 bases). V dropped 0 bases and J dropped 5 bases, with 13 bases sitting between them. In germline, CDR1 is SGHRS, CDR2 YFSETQ. The CDR3 loop spans 15 amino acids. The CDR3 spells CASSLGAGAGDTQYF. DNA for the CDR3: TGCGCCAGCAGCTTGGGTGCGGGCGCCGGAGATACGCAGTATTTT.